This passage covers 11 T cell receptor beta chains from one sample sequenced in a study of siplizumab effects on memory and regulatory T cells. Assay: immunoSEQ multiplex PCR; the TCRdb copy retains only in-frame clones and omits some. The table records fewer than 130,000 clones, roughly 92% of them present only once. Sequencing input: CD4+ T cells sorted from blood. Every receptor here comes from a human donor in good health.

The chain recombines TRBV30 with TRBJ2-7; the D call may be TRBD1 or TRBD2 (5 bases each). Between the trimmed V and J ends, which lost 7 bases and 2 bases, there was a span of 18 bases. The CDR3 runs to 14 residues. CDR1 is GTSNPN, CDR2 SVGIG, per germline (reference sequence). The CDR3 region is CAFGALGSTYEQYF. Written as DNA, the CDR3 is TGTGCCTTCGGGGCCCTGGGGTCAACCTACGAGCAGTACTTC.

The chain couples TRBV11-2 to TRBJ2-1; no clear D gene. The V end was cut by 3 bases, the J end by 10 bases, with 16 bases between. The CDR3 runs to 14 residues. Germline CDR1 and CDR2: SGHAT and FQNNGV. This chain's CDR3 is CASSFPGPMGEQFF. CDR3 in DNA: TGTGCCAGCAGCTTCCCCGGGCCCATGGGAGAGCAGTTCTTC. The full variable domain, in which reference TRBV11-2 and TRBJ2-1 provide the parts outside the CDR3, is EAGVAQSPRYKIIEKRQSVAFWCNPISGHATLYWYQQILGQGPKLLIQFQNNGVVDDSQLPKDRFSAERLKGVDSTLKIQPAKLEDSAVYLCASSFPGPMGEQFFGPGTRLTVL.

This sequence joins TRBV18 and TRBJ2-2; possibly TRBD2 for D (6 bases). The ends were cut back, 0 bases at V and 0 bases at J, with 11 bases in the middle. This CDR3 comprises 17 residues. CDR1 KGHSH and CDR2 LQKENI come from the germline V gene. The CDR3 DNA reads TGTGCCAGCTCACCACCGGTTGGAGGGGCGAACACCGGGGAGCTGTTTTTT. It is translated as CASSPPVGGANTGELFF.

The chain couples TRBV19 to TRBJ1-2; D is perhaps TRBD1 (5 bases). V lost 6 bases, J lost 6 bases, and 26 bases lay in between. CDR1 is LNHDA and CDR2 is SQIVND in the germline V gene (reference sequence). This CDR3 contains 17 residues. The CDR3 sequence: CASSRLLGQGGMDGYTF. The CDR3 DNA is TGTGCCAGTAGCCGATTGTTAGGGCAGGGAGGTATGGATGGCTACACCTTC.

This clone showed up just a few times. The chain combines TRBV7-3 with TRBJ1-2, with 7 bases aligning to TRBD1. This CDR3 is built from 14 residues. From germline, CDR1 is SGHTA and CDR2 FQGTGA. With V trimmed by 5 bases and J by 2 bases, 5 bases remained unmatched. CDR3 in DNA: TGTGCCAGCAGCCAAAGGGGACAGAACTATGGCTACACCTTC. This encodes CASSQRGQNYGYTF.

Worth noting for this clone: The same CDR3 is also encoded by other DNA sequences in this sample. The chain uses TRBV27 and TRBJ2-5; the D gene is possibly TRBD1 (5 bases). V dropped 4 bases and J dropped 5 bases, with 5 bases sitting between them. The CDR3 runs 11 residues. Germline lookup yields CDR1 MNHEY and CDR2 SMNVEV (reference sequence). Written as DNA, the CDR3 is TGTGCCAGCAGTTCAGGGGAGACCCAGTACTTC. Protein: CASSSGETQYF.

V and J are TRBV5-1 and TRBJ2-3; 11 bases fit TRBD1. The J segment lost 0 bases and the V segment lost 3 bases, leaving 3 bases of the junction unmatched. Looked up from germline, CDR1 is SGHRS and CDR2 is YFSETQ. CDR3 length equals 16 residues. Here the CDR3 DNA reads TGCGCCAGCAGCTGGGACAGGGGGACCAGCACAGATACGCAGTATTTT. This translates into CASSWDRGTSTDTQYF.

This chain joins TRBV6-1 and TRBJ1-2; D call uncertain. The CDR3 extends over 15 amino acids. CDR1 and CDR2 from the germline V gene are MNHNS and SASEGT. V lost 0 bases to trimming and J lost 7 bases, with 15 bases between them. This CDR3 reads CASSEASWPGGGYTF. As DNA, the CDR3 is TGTGCCAGCAGTGAAGCCTCGTGGCCCGGAGGTGGCTACACCTTC.

The chain uses TRBV27 and TRBJ2-7; TRBD2 agrees at 8 bases. CDR3 length: 15 amino acids. V gave up 4 bases and J gave up 1 base; unmatched junction bases: 6. CDR1 MNHEY and CDR2 SMNVEV come from the germline V gene (reference sequence). The CDR3 DNA is TGTGCCAGCAGTTCGGCGGGAGGCCCTTCCTACGAGCAGTACTTC. Encoded protein: CASSSAGGPSYEQYF.

Only one count was recorded for this clone. The V gene is TRBV7-2, the J gene TRBJ2-7; no reliable D call. The CDR3 spans 13 residues. Germline lookup yields CDR1 SGHTA and CDR2 FQGNSA. V lost 5 bases to trimming and J lost 3 bases, with 11 bases between them. The CDR3 nucleotides read TGTGCCAGCAGCCCCCGGGTGGTCTACGAGCAGTACTTC. This translates into CASSPRVVYEQYF.

V and J are TRBV5-4 and TRBJ2-3, with 13 positions matching TRBD2. V was clipped by 4 bases and J by 2 bases; unmatched bases: 7. The length of the CDR3 is 17 residues. Germline assignment: CDR1 SGHNT and CDR2 YYREEE (reference sequence). DNA for the CDR3: TGTGCCAGCAGCATAGAACTAGCGGGGGGGCCCACAGATACGCAGTATTTT. Encoded protein: CASSIELAGGPTDTQYF.